This T cell receptor beta chain was obtained from a study of cytomegalovirus exposure and HLA in healthy donors. Study background: An earlier analysis found fewer than 120 million unique TCR beta sequences from about 190 million T cells. Study-level points and caveats: Researchers counted around 150 TCR beta chains as cytomegalovirus-associated. After further analysis at a later stage, roughly 16,000 TCR beta sequences were associated with HLA alleles at 0.05 false discovery rate. The authors later found HLA-associated TCR beta chains more clonally expanded than equally common others.

This clone was counted once. Its antigen remains unidentified. The V and J ends lost 2 bases and 7 bases, in that order; junction bases with no gene match: 5. The germline V gene has CDR1 LNHDA and CDR2 SQIVND (reference sequence). CDR3 length equals 14 residues. Both 60 Vbeta primers and 13 Jbeta primers went into the PCR. Libraries were prepared by immunoSEQ multiplex PCR; TCRdb keeps only in-frame clonotypes and omits some of them. The table includes approximately 160,000 clones, roughly 80% detected once. The sequencing input was PBMCs. The receptor was isolated from a girl aged 2 to 10 in good health and CMV-seropositive. The rearrangement joins TRBV19 to TRBJ1-2; TRBD1 agrees at 9 bases. The CDR3 here is CASSIIGGQGGYTF. As DNA, the CDR3 is TGTGCCAGTAGTATAATCGGGGGACAGGGTGGCTACACCTTC.